This T cell receptor (beta chain) was recovered during a study of blood T cells in healthy people across ages. Sample-barcoded 5' priming and a J-beta primer mix drove a second PCR of 7 to 11 cycles. TCRdb itself ran the 5' RACE reads through MiXCR, one entry per CDR3 protein. This sample yields hundreds of thousands of distinct CDR3 sequences, of which roughly 60% are seen a single time; 22% belongs to the top ten. This clonotype was detected only a few times. What it binds is not known. Overall study findings and caveats: Unsorted PBMCs prevented conclusive naive versus antigen-experienced comparison.

Donation came from healthy Caucasian individuals in Russia who were aged roughly 6 to 95. The specimen sequenced was blood. The receptor's source is a man aged 25-40 years in good health.

The CDR3: CASSEGQRIEKLFF. The CDR3 coding sequence is TGTGCCAGCAGTGAGGGACAGAGGATTGAAAAACTGTTTTTT. The J gene is TRBJ1-4, the V gene TRBV25-1; TRBD1 matches at 7 bases. The V gene's germline CDR1 is MGHDK and CDR2 SYGVNS. V gave up 3 bases and J gave up 7 bases; unmatched junction bases: 5. The length of the CDR3 is 14 residues.